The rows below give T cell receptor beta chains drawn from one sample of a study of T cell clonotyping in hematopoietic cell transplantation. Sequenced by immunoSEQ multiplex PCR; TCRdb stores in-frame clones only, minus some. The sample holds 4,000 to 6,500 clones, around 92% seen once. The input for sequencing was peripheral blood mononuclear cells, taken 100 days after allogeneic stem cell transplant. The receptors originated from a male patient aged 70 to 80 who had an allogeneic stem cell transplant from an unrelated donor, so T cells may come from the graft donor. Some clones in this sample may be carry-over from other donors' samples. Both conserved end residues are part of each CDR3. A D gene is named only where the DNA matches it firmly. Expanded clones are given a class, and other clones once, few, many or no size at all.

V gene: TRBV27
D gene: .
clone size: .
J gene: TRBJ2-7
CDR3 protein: CASSLTWQYEQYF
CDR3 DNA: TGTGCCAGCAGTTTAACGTGGCAATACGAGCAGTACTTC

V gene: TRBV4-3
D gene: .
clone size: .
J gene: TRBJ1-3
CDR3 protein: CASSQDHGSLSGNTIYF
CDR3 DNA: TGCGCCAGCAGCCAAGATCATGGGAGCTTGAGTGGAAACACCATATATTTT

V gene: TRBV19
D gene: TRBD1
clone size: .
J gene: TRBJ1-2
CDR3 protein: CASSTPGQALSPSF
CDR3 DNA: TGTGCCAGTAGTACACCGGGACAGGCGCTCTCTCCCAGCTTC

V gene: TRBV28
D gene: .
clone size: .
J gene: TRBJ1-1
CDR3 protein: CASSLWLGKEAFF
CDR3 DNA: TGTGCCAGCAGTTTATGGTTGGGTAAGGAGGCTTTCTTT

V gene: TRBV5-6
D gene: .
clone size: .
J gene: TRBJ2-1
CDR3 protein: CASSTMMDNEQFF
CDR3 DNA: TGTGCCAGCAGCACTATGATGGACAATGAGCAGTTCTTC

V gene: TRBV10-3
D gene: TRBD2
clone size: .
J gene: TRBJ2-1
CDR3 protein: CAISEVSGGSYNEQFF
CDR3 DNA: TGTGCCATCAGTGAAGTTTCGGGGGGCTCCTACAATGAGCAGTTCTTC

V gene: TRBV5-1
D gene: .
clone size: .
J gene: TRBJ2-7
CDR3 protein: CASSSDSSYEQYF
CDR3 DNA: TGCGCCAGCAGCTCGGACTCCTCCTACGAGCAGTACTTC

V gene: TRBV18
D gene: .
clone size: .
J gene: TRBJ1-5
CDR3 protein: CASSPQGTQQPQHF
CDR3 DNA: TGTGCCAGCTCACCACAGGGGACGCAGCAGCCCCAGCATTTT

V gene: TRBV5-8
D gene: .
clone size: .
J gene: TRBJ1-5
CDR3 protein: CASSFRGTQGRNQPQHF
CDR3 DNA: TGTGCCAGCAGCTTCCGTGGGACACAGGGTAGGAATCAGCCCCAGCATTTT

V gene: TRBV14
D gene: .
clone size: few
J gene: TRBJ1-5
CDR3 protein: CASSQSPEQPQHF
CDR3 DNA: TGTGCCAGCAGCCAAAGCCCAGAGCAGCCCCAGCATTTT

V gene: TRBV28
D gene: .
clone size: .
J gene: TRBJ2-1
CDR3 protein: CASSRGASYNEQFF
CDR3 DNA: TGTGCCAGCAGCCGGGGTGCCTCCTACAATGAGCAGTTCTTC

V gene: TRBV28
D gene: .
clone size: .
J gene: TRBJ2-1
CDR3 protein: CASSFGRSSYNEQFF
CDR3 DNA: TGTGCCAGCAGTTTCGGCAGGAGCTCCTACAATGAGCAGTTCTTC

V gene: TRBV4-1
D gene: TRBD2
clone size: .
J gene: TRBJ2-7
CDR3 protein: CASSLGLAVTYEQYF
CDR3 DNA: TGCGCCAGCAGCCTAGGACTAGCGGTTACCTACGAGCAGTACTTC

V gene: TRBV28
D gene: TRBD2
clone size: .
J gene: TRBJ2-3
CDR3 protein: CASSEGTSGKRSDTQYF
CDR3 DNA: TGTGCCAGCAGTGAGGGGACTAGCGGGAAGAGATCAGATACGCAGTATTTT

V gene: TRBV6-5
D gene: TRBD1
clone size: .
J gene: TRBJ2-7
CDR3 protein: CASSQFWDRPSLQYF
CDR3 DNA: TGTGCCAGCAGTCAGTTTTGGGACAGGCCGTCATTGCAGTACTTC

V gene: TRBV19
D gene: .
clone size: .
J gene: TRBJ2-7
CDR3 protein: CASRSDTREQYF
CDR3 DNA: TGTGCCAGTAGATCGGACACCCGCGAGCAGTACTTC

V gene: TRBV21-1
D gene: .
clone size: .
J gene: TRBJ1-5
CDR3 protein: CASSTGTGDAQPQHF
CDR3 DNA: TGTGCCAGCAGCACGGGGACAGGGGATGCTCAGCCCCAGCATTTT

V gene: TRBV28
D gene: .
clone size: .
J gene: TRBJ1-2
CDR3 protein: CASSPTYRLYGYTF
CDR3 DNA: TGTGCCAGCAGTCCGACATACAGGCTATATGGCTACACCTTC

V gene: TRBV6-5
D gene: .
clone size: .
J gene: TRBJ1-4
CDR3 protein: CASSYSAETNEKLFF
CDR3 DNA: TGTGCCAGCAGTTACTCGGCAGAGACTAATGAAAAACTGTTTTTT

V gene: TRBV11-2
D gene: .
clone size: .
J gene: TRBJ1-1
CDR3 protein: CASSLGVTEAFF
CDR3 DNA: TGTGCCAGCAGCTTAGGTGTTACTGAAGCTTTCTTT

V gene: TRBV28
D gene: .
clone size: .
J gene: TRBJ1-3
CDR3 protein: CASSLLTAGNTIYF
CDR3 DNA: TGTGCCAGCAGTTTATTGACGGCTGGAAACACCATATATTTT

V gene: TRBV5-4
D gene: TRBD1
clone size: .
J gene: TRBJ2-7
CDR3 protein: CASSLSGTGSYEQYF
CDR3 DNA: TGTGCCAGCAGCTTGAGTGGGACAGGGTCGTACGAGCAGTACTTC

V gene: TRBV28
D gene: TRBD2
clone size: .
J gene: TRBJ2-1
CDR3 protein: CASSNQREAYNEQFF
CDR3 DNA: TGTGCCAGCAGTAACCAGCGGGAGGCGTACAATGAGCAGTTCTTC

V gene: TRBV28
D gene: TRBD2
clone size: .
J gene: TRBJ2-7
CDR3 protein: CASSPPGGLGHYEQYF
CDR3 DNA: TGTGCCAGCAGTCCTCCCGGGGGACTAGGCCACTACGAGCAGTACTTC

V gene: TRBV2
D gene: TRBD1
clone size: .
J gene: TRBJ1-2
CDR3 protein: CASRDNGQGGGYTF
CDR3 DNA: TGTGCCAGCAGGGATAACGGACAGGGTGGAGGCTACACCTTC

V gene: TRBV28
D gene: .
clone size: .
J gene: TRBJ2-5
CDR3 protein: CASQQGQETQYF
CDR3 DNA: TGTGCCAGCCAACAGGGCCAAGAGACCCAGTACTTC

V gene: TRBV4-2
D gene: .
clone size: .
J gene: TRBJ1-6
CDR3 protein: CASSHSQFTLHF
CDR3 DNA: TGTGCCAGCAGCCATTCACAGTTCACCCTCCACTTT

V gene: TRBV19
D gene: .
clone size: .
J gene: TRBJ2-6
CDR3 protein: CASLPRGSSGANVLTF
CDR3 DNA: TGTGCCAGTCTCCCTAGGGGGAGCTCTGGGGCCAACGTCCTGACTTTC

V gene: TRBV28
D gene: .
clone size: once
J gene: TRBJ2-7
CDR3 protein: CASLLGRGSYEQYF
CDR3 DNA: TGTGCCAGCCTCCTGGGGCGGGGTTCCTACGAGCAGTACTTC

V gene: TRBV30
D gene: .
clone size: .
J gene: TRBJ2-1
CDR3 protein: CASGEYSNEQFF
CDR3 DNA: TGTGCCTCAGGGGAGTATAGCAATGAGCAGTTCTTC

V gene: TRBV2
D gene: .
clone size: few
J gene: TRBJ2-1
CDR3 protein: CASQGGRGFF
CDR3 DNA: TGTGCCAGCCAGGGGGGTCGAGGGTTCTTC

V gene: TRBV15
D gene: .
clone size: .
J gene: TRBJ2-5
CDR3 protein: CATSRDQRETQYF
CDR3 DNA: TGTGCCACCAGCAGAGATCAGCGTGAGACCCAGTACTTC

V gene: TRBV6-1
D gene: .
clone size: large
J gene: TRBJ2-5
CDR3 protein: CASSDGSWPTETQYF
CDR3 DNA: TGTGCCAGCAGTGACGGGTCCTGGCCTACGGAGACCCAGTACTTC

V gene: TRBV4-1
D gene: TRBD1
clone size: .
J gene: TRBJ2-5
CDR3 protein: CASSQDRTGGLETQYF
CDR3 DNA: TGCGCCAGCAGCCAAGATCGGACAGGGGGCTTGGAGACCCAGTACTTC

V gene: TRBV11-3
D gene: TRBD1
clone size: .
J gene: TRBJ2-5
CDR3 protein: CASSLFGQGMETQYF
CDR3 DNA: TGTGCCAGCAGCCTATTCGGACAGGGCATGGAGACCCAGTACTTC

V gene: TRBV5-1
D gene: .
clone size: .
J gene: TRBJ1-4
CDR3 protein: CASSSPDRTEKLFF
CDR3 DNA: TGCGCCAGCAGCTCTCCGGACAGAACAGAAAAACTGTTTTTT

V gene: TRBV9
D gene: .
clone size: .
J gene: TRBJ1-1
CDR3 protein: CASSVEGGTEAFF
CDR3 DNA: TGTGCCAGCAGCGTAGAGGGGGGCACTGAAGCTTTCTTT

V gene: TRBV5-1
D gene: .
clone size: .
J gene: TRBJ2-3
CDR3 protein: CASSPKRTHGTDTQYF
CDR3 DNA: TGCGCCAGCAGCCCCAAAAGGACACATGGCACAGATACGCAGTATTTT

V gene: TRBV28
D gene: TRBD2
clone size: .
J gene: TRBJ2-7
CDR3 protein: CASSRAGAYEQYF
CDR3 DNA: TGTGCCAGCAGTCGGGCGGGAGCCTACGAGCAGTACTTC

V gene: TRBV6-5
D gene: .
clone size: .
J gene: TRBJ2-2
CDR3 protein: CASSYRGSGELFF
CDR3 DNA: TGTGCCAGCAGTTACAGGGGGTCCGGGGAGCTGTTTTTT

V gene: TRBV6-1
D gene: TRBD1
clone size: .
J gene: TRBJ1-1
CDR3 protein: CASSVEGQRFTF
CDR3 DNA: TGTGCCAGCAGTGTCGAGGGACAGAGATTTACCTTT